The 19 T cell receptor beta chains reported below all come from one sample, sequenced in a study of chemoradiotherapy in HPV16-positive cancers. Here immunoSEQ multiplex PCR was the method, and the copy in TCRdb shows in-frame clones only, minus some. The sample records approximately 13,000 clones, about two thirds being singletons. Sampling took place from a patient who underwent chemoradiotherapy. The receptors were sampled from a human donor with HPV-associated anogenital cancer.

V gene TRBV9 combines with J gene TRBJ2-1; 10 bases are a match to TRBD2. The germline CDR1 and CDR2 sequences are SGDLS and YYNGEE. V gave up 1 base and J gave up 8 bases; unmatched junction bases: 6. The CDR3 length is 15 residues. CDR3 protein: CASSVTSGARDEQFF. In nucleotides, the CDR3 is TGTGCCAGCAGCGTAACTAGCGGGGCAAGAGATGAGCAGTTCTTC.

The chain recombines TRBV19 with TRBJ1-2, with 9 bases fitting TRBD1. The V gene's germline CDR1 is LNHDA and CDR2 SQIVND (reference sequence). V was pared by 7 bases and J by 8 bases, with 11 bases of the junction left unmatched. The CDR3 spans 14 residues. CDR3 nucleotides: TGTGCCAGTACCATACCGGGGACAGGGAACGGCTACACCTTC. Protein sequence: CASTIPGTGNGYTF.

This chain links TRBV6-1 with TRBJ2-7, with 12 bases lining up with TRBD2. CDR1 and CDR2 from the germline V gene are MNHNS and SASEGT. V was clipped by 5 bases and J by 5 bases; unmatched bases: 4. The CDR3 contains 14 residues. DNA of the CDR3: TGTGCCAGCAGTCTAGCGGGGGGGCCCCACGAGCAGTACTTC. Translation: CASSLAGGPHEQYF.

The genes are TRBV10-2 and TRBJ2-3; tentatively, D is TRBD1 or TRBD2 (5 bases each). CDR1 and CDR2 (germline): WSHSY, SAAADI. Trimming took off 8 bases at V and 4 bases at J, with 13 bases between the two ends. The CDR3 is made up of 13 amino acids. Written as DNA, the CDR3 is TGCGCCAGCGGGGGTGACTCCTCAGATACGCAGTATTTT. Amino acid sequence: CASGGDSSDTQYF.

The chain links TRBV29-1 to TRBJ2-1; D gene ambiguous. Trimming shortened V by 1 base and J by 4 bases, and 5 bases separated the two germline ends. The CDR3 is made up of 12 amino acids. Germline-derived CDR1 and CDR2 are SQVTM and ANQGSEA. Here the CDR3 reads CSVEAIYNEQFF. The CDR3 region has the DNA TGCAGCGTTGAAGCTATTTACAATGAGCAGTTCTTC.

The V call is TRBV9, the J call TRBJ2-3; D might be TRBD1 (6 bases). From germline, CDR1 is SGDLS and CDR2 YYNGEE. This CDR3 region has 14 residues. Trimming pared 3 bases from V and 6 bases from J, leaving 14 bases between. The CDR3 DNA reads TGTGCCAGCAGCGCTACAGGGAGCTCGGATACGCAGTATTTT. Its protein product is CASSATGSSDTQYF.

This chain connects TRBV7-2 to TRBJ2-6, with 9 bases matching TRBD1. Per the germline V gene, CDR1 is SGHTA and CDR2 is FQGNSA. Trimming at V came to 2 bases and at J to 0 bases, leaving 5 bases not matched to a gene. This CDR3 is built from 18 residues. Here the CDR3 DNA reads TGTGCCAGCAGCTTAAGGGACAGGGCCTCCTCTGGGGCCAACGTCCTGACTTTC. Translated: CASSLRDRASSGANVLTF.

The CDR3 DNA follows: TGTGCCAGTAGTATAAGGCAGGAGGGCTATGGCTACACCTTC. Its translation: CASSIRQEGYGYTF. This chain connects TRBV19 to TRBJ1-2, with unresolved D. CDR3 length equals 14 residues. Germline CDR1 reads LNHDA; CDR2 reads SQIVND (reference sequence). V lost 2 bases to trimming and J lost 4 bases, with 11 bases between them.

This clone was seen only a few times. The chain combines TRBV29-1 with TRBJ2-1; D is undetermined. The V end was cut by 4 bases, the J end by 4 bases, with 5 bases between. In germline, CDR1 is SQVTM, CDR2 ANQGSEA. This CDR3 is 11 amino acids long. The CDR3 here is CSVGIYNEQFF. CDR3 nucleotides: TGCAGCGTTGGTATATACAATGAGCAGTTCTTC.

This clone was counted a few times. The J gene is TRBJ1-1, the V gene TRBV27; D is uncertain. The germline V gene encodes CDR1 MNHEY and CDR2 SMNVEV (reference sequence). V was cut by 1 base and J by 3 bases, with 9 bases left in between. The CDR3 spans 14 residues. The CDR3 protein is CASSLLGPYTEAFF. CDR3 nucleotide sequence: TGTGCCAGCAGTTTATTGGGCCCCTACACTGAAGCTTTCTTT.

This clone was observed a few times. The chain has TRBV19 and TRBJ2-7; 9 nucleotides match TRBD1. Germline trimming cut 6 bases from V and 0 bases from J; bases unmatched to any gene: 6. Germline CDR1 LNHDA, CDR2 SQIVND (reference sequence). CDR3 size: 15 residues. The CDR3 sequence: CASRPGDRASYEQYF. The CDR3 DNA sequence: TGTGCCAGTAGACCAGGGGACAGGGCCTCCTACGAGCAGTACTTC.

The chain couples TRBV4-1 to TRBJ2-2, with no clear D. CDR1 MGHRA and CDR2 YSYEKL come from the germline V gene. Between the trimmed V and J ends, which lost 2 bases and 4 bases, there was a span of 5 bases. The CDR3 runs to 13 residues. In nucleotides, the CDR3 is TGCGCCAGCAGCCAATCCAGCACCGGGGAGCTGTTTTTT. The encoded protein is CASSQSSTGELFF.

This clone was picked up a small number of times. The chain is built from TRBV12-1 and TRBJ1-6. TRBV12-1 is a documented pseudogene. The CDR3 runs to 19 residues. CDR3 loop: CASSFSASRWGSYNSPLHF. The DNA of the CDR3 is TGTGCCAGCAGCTTTTCGGCCTCCAGGTGGGGCTCCTATAATTCACCCCTCCACTTT.

The CDR3, as DNA: TGCGCCAGCAGCGAGGACATCACTACAACTAATGAAAAACTGTTTTTT. It yields the protein CASSEDITTTNEKLFF. The V and J genes are TRBV4-1 and TRBJ1-4; D is possibly TRBD1 (5 bases). The V end lost 5 bases, the J end lost 0 bases, and 13 bases lay between the germline ends. This CDR3 is built from 16 residues. Germline values: CDR1 MGHRA, CDR2 YSYEKL.

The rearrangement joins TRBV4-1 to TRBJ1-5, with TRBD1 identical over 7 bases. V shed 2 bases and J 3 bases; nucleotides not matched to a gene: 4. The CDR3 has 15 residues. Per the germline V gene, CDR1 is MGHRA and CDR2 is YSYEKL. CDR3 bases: TGCGCCAGCAGCCAACCGACAGGGAACAATCAGCCCCAGCATTTT. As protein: CASSQPTGNNQPQHF.

CDR3: CAWGGGANVLTF. CDR3 in DNA: TGTGCCTGGGGAGGGGGGGCCAACGTCCTGACTTTC. The chain employs TRBV30 and TRBJ2-6, with D possibly being TRBD2 (6 bases). V shed 5 bases and J shed 4 bases, with 6 bases lying between them. The CDR3 runs 12 residues. The germline V gene has CDR1 GTSNPN and CDR2 SVGIG (reference sequence).

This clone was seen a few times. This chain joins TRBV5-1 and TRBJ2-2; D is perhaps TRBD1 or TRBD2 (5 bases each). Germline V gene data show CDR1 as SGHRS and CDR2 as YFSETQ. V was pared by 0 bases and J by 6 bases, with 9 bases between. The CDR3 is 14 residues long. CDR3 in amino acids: CASSLGLGPGELFF. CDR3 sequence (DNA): TGCGCCAGCAGCTTGGGATTGGGACCCGGGGAGCTGTTTTTT.

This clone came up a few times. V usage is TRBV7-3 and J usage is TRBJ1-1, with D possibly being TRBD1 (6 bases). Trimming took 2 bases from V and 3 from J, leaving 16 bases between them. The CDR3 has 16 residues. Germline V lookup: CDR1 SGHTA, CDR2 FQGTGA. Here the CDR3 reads CASSLDGRGPYTEAFF. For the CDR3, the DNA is TGTGCCAGCAGCTTAGACGGACGGGGGCCCTACACTGAAGCTTTCTTT.

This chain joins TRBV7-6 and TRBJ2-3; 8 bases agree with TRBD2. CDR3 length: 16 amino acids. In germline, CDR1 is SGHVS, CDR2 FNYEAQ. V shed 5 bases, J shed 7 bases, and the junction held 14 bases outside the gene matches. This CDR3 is CASSATGGAGLNTQYF. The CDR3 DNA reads TGTGCCAGCAGCGCCACCGGGGGGGCGGGGCTAAATACGCAGTATTTT.